The T cell receptor beta chain under discussion was sequenced for a study of blood T cell repertoires in COVID-19. Across the whole study: Samples representing acute and convalescent COVID-19 were sourced from the United States, Italy and Spain.

V was clipped by 3 bases and J by 10 bases, with 13 bases between them. CDR3 length equals 14 residues. Germline V gene data show CDR1 as LGHDT and CDR2 as YNNKEL (reference sequence). Authors' analysis steps: Reference gene primer amplification gave nucleated cell count estimates. Generated by immunoSEQ multiplex PCR, the TCRdb table keeps only in-frame clones and is missing some. V, J and clone size are taken as reported in that table, and D and trimming were inferred from the DNA itself. There are over 150,000 clones in the sample; roughly 85% occur only once, and under 12% lies in the top ten. The receptor was derived from a woman older than 75 with active or convalescent COVID-19. The chain recombines TRBV3-1 (or the pseudogene TRBV3-2) with TRBJ1-6; D perhaps matches TRBD1 (5 bases). The sample consisted of peripheral blood. In DNA, the CDR3 is TGTGCCAGCAGCCACGGGGGAGCCAACTCACCCCTCCACTTT. It encodes CASSHGGANSPLHF.